Listed below are T cell receptor beta chains from one sample, sequenced in a study of blood T cells in healthy people across ages. MiXCR, run by TCRdb on the 5' RACE reads, gives a single entry per CDR3 protein. The sample holds about 800,000 distinct CDR3 sequences, 25% seen once. The same sample was also used in a study of T cells of mothers and their children.

Sequencing was carried out using blood. The origin of the receptors is a boy younger than 18 in good health. CDR3s include the opening cysteine and the closing phenylalanine or tryptophan. Fields, in order: V gene, clone size, J gene, D gene, CDR3 protein, CDR3 DNA. D genes are given only for firm matches. Some rows mark clone size as missing; the rest say once, few, many or name a class of expanded clone.

V: TRBV10-3
size: -
J: TRBJ2-7
D: -
CDR3: CAISHRDSLYEQYF
DNA: TGTGCCATCTCTCATCGGGACTCACTCTACGAGCAGTACTTC

V: TRBV12-3/TRBV12-4
size: -
J: TRBJ2-3
D: TRBD2
CDR3: CASSSRLAGETDTQYF
DNA: TGTGCCAGCAGTTCGCGACTAGCGGGAGAGACCGATACGCAGTATTTT

V: TRBV12-3/TRBV12-4
size: -
J: TRBJ1-2
D: -
CDR3: CASSFGEVAYGYTF
DNA: TGTGCCAGCAGTTTCGGGGAAGTGGCCTATGGCTACACCTTC

V: TRBV20-1
size: -
J: TRBJ2-1
D: TRBD2
CDR3: CSASGFGSSGRSEQFF
DNA: TGCAGTGCTAGTGGGTTTGGATCTAGCGGGAGATCTGAGCAGTTCTTC

V: TRBV7-2
size: -
J: TRBJ1-3
D: TRBD1
CDR3: CASSLDGQGWNTIYF
DNA: TGTGCCAGCAGCTTAGACGGACAGGGTTGGAACACCATATATTTT

V: TRBV5-4
size: -
J: TRBJ1-2
D: -
CDR3: CASSLFQDGYTF
DNA: TGTGCCAGCAGCTTGTTCCAGGATGGCTACACCTTC

V: TRBV29-1
size: -
J: TRBJ2-7
D: TRBD1
CDR3: CSGAKGQTASYEQYF
DNA: TGCAGCGGCGCGAAGGGACAGACGGCTTCCTACGAGCAGTACTTC

V: TRBV5-4
size: -
J: TRBJ2-1
D: -
CDR3: CASSSAEAEQFF
DNA: TGTGCCAGCAGCTCGGCGGAGGCCGAGCAGTTCTTC

V: TRBV5-5
size: once
J: TRBJ1-2
D: TRBD1
CDR3: CASSFRDSFYGYTF
DNA: TGTGCCAGCAGCTTTAGGGACAGCTTCTATGGCTACACCTTC

V: TRBV14
size: few
J: TRBJ2-7
D: -
CDR3: CASSPFRDPYEQYF
DNA: TGTGCCAGCAGCCCCTTCCGGGATCCCTACGAGCAGTACTTC

V: TRBV18
size: -
J: TRBJ2-3
D: -
CDR3: CASSPPLGQSTDTQYF
DNA: TGTGCCAGCTCACCACCGTTGGGGCAGAGCACAGATACGCAGTATTTT

V: TRBV11-2
size: few
J: TRBJ2-5
D: -
CDR3: CASSSEPLEEKETQYF
DNA: TGTGCCAGCAGCTCCGAGCCCCTTGAGGAAAAAGAGACCCAGTACTTC

V: TRBV14
size: -
J: TRBJ2-3
D: TRBD2
CDR3: CASSPLAGVFVTDTQYF
DNA: TGTGCCAGCAGCCCACTAGCGGGAGTTTTTGTTACAGATACGCAGTATTTT

V: TRBV11-2
size: -
J: TRBJ2-5
D: -
CDR3: CAGSGNRETQYF
DNA: TGTGCCGGCAGCGGCAATAGGGAGACCCAGTACTTC

V: TRBV29-1
size: -
J: TRBJ1-2
D: -
CDR3: CSVGGGNYGYTF
DNA: TGCAGCGTTGGAGGGGGGAACTATGGCTACACCTTC

V: TRBV5-1
size: -
J: TRBJ2-7
D: -
CDR3: CASSLDGIRNTEQYF
DNA: TGCGCCAGCAGCTTGGACGGGATTAGAAACACCGAGCAGTACTTC

V: TRBV7-2
size: few
J: TRBJ1-4
D: -
CDR3: CASSPPGLPPTNEKLFF
DNA: TGTGCCAGCAGCCCCCCGGGACTTCCCCCCACCAATGAAAAACTGTTTTTT

V: TRBV29-1
size: -
J: TRBJ2-1
D: -
CDR3: CSVEVRGFGEQFF
DNA: TGCAGCGTTGAGGTCAGAGGGTTTGGTGAGCAGTTCTTC

V: TRBV7-8
size: few
J: TRBJ2-1
D: -
CDR3: CASSLVSGAEQFF
DNA: TGTGCCAGCAGCTTAGTTTCGGGGGCTGAGCAGTTCTTC

V: TRBV15
size: -
J: TRBJ1-5
D: -
CDR3: CATSRVQGINQPQHF
DNA: TGTGCCACCTCTCGAGTACAGGGAATCAATCAGCCCCAGCATTTT

V: TRBV4-3
size: -
J: TRBJ2-3
D: -
CDR3: CASSPDAFDSTDTQYF
DNA: TGCGCCAGCAGCCCCGATGCTTTTGACAGCACAGATACGCAGTATTTT

V: TRBV28
size: -
J: TRBJ2-1
D: -
CDR3: CASSLTGNRNEQFF
DNA: TGTGCCAGCAGCCTGACCGGAAACCGGAATGAGCAGTTCTTC

V: TRBV5-1
size: few
J: TRBJ2-7
D: -
CDR3: CASSYLSGTYLGRLDEQYF
DNA: TGCGCCAGCAGCTATCTTTCCGGGACATATCTAGGGCGCTTAGACGAGCAGTACTTC

V: TRBV6-2/TRBV6-3
size: many
J: TRBJ2-6
D: -
CDR3: CASSYAGSGANVLTF
DNA: TGTGCCAGCAGTTACGCGGGGTCCGGGGCCAACGTCCTGACTTTC

V: TRBV24-1
size: few
J: TRBJ2-1
D: TRBD2
CDR3: CATSATPGGEQFF
DNA: TGTGCCACCAGTGCCACCCCGGGGGGTGAGCAGTTCTTC

V: TRBV28
size: -
J: TRBJ2-3
D: TRBD2
CDR3: CASSTPGTSGVDTQYF
DNA: TGTGCCAGCAGTACACCTGGGACTAGCGGGGTCGATACGCAGTATTTT

V: TRBV12-3/TRBV12-4
size: -
J: TRBJ2-3
D: -
CDR3: CASSLYPDTQYF
DNA: TGTGCCAGCAGCCTCTATCCGGATACGCAGTATTTT

V: TRBV30
size: few
J: TRBJ2-1
D: -
CDR3: CAWSHYGLVNEQFF
DNA: TGTGCCTGGAGTCACTACGGACTCGTAAATGAGCAGTTCTTC

V: TRBV29-1
size: -
J: TRBJ2-1
D: -
CDR3: CSVERDYNEQFF
DNA: TGCAGCGTTGAGCGAGACTACAATGAGCAGTTCTTC

V: TRBV5-1
size: -
J: TRBJ1-4
D: -
CDR3: CASSPGSADEKLFF
DNA: TGCGCCAGCAGCCCCGGATCCGCGGATGAAAAACTGTTTTTT

V: TRBV20-1
size: few
J: TRBJ2-7
D: TRBD1
CDR3: CSASGTAYEQYF
DNA: TGCAGTGCTAGTGGGACAGCCTACGAGCAGTACTTC

V: TRBV2
size: few
J: TRBJ2-1
D: -
CDR3: CASSDGQGRAGTYNEQFF
DNA: TGTGCCAGCAGTGATGGTCAGGGAAGGGCGGGGACCTACAATGAGCAGTTCTTC

V: TRBV7-3
size: -
J: TRBJ2-7
D: -
CDR3: CASSPYGGNYEQYF
DNA: TGTGCCAGCAGCCCTTATGGGGGTAACTACGAGCAGTACTTC

V: TRBV29-1
size: -
J: TRBJ2-5
D: TRBD1
CDR3: CSVEGAGGWETQYF
DNA: TGCAGCGTTGAAGGGGCAGGGGGCTGGGAGACCCAGTACTTC

V: TRBV10-3
size: -
J: TRBJ2-7
D: TRBD1
CDR3: CAIKRDRDFYEQYF
DNA: TGTGCCATCAAACGGGACAGGGACTTCTACGAGCAGTACTTC

V: TRBV7-2
size: once
J: TRBJ2-3
D: -
CDR3: CASSPEITDTQYF
DNA: TGTGCCAGCAGCCCGGAGATCACAGATACGCAGTATTTT

V: TRBV20-1
size: -
J: TRBJ2-3
D: TRBD2
CDR3: CSAKKRGSDTQYF
DNA: TGCAGTGCTAAGAAGCGGGGTTCAGATACGCAGTATTTT

V: TRBV20-1
size: few
J: TRBJ2-7
D: TRBD2
CDR3: CSARDGTSGRSYEQYF
DNA: TGCAGTGCTAGAGATGGGACTAGCGGGCGCTCCTACGAGCAGTACTTC

V: TRBV6-5
size: -
J: TRBJ1-4
D: -
CDR3: CASSYSSGPATNEKLFF
DNA: TGTGCCAGCAGTTACTCGAGCGGTCCAGCAACTAATGAAAAACTGTTTTTT

V: TRBV29-1
size: few
J: TRBJ1-3
D: -
CDR3: CAGVEVGNTIYF
DNA: TGCGCTGGGGTTGAAGTGGGAAACACCATATATTTT

V: TRBV30
size: -
J: TRBJ1-3
D: -
CDR3: CAWTPSGNTIYF
DNA: TGTGCCTGGACCCCGTCTGGAAACACCATATATTTT

V: TRBV28
size: few
J: TRBJ2-1
D: -
CDR3: CASSLIREQFF
DNA: TGTGCCAGCAGTTTGATTAGAGAGCAGTTCTTC

V: TRBV7-9
size: few
J: TRBJ1-4
D: -
CDR3: CASSITGQGHEKLFF
DNA: TGTGCCAGCAGTATTACGGGCCAGGGCCATGAAAAACTGTTTTTT

V: TRBV18
size: -
J: TRBJ1-2
D: -
CDR3: CASSPGEGYTF
DNA: TGTGCCAGCTCACCGGGCGAAGGCTACACCTTC

V: TRBV20-1
size: -
J: TRBJ2-7
D: -
CDR3: CSAQDGRNYEQYF
DNA: TGCAGTGCCCAGGACGGACGGAACTACGAGCAGTACTTC

V: TRBV5-6
size: few
J: TRBJ2-7
D: TRBD2
CDR3: CASSPTGRGGLADYEQYF
DNA: TGTGCCAGCAGCCCGACAGGGAGAGGTGGACTAGCGGACTACGAGCAGTACTTC

V: TRBV29-1
size: -
J: TRBJ2-1
D: -
CDR3: CSVEDLAQSYSYNEQFF
DNA: TGCAGCGTTGAAGATCTCGCACAGTCGTACTCCTACAATGAGCAGTTCTTC

V: TRBV5-1
size: few
J: TRBJ2-7
D: TRBD2
CDR3: CASSSSGNYEQYF
DNA: TGCGCCAGCAGCTCTAGCGGGAACTACGAGCAGTACTTC

V: TRBV9
size: -
J: TRBJ2-3
D: TRBD2
CDR3: CASSGTSARDTQYF
DNA: TGTGCCAGCAGTGGGACTAGCGCGAGAGATACGCAGTATTTT

V: TRBV6-2/TRBV6-3
size: -
J: TRBJ1-5
D: -
CDR3: CASSYSGSGQPQHF
DNA: TGTGCCAGCAGTTACTCAGGGTCGGGACAGCCCCAGCATTTT

V: TRBV20-1
size: -
J: TRBJ2-5
D: TRBD1
CDR3: CSALDRGDQRPQYF
DNA: TGCAGTGCCCTGGACAGGGGCGACCAGAGGCCCCAGTACTTC

V: TRBV20-1
size: -
J: TRBJ2-5
D: TRBD2
CDR3: CSALRAGGPRKTQYF
DNA: TGCAGTGCCTTGCGGGCGGGGGGCCCTCGGAAGACCCAGTACTTC

V: TRBV4-3
size: -
J: TRBJ2-5
D: -
CDR3: CASSQDSGEETQYF
DNA: TGCGCCAGCAGCCAAGACTCGGGGGAAGAGACCCAGTACTTC

V: TRBV11-2
size: -
J: TRBJ1-1
D: TRBD1
CDR3: CASSSQGIEAFF
DNA: TGTGCCAGCAGCTCACAGGGGATTGAAGCTTTCTTT

V: TRBV4-3
size: few
J: TRBJ2-7
D: -
CDR3: CASSQDGDHSYEQYF
DNA: TGCGCCAGCAGCCAAGATGGGGACCACTCCTACGAGCAGTACTTC

V: TRBV20-1
size: few
J: TRBJ1-1
D: -
CDR3: CSAYTQGEAFF
DNA: TGCAGTGCTTACACCCAGGGTGAAGCTTTCTTT

V: TRBV15
size: few
J: TRBJ2-7
D: TRBD2
CDR3: CATSREGLAGGLLEQYF
DNA: TGTGCCACCAGCAGAGAAGGGCTAGCGGGGGGATTGCTCGAGCAGTACTTC

V: TRBV14
size: few
J: TRBJ2-7
D: -
CDR3: CASSQNRNSYEQYF
DNA: TGTGCCAGCAGCCAGAACAGGAACTCCTACGAGCAGTACTTC